This TCR beta chain was recovered during a study of T cells after yellow fever vaccination. Study outcomes and limitations: Of the clonotypes, a small share occurred in both CD4 and CD8 compartments.

Trimming removed 5 bases from V and 0 bases from J; junction bases left unmatched: 3. This CDR3 is 15 amino acids long. Germline V lookup: CDR1 LGHNA, CDR2 YSLEER. This clonotype occurred a few times. What it binds is unknown. Each CDR3 protein gets one entry after TCRdb re-called the 5' RACE reads with MiXCR. The table lists a few hundred thousand distinct CDR3 sequences, roughly 4.8% of them singletons. The source material was CD4+ T cells sorted from PBMCs, sampled on the day of the yellow fever booster vaccination. This clonotype originated in a man between 18 and 35 years old who received the YFV17D yellow fever vaccine. The chain links TRBV4-3 to TRBJ1-3; TRBD1 aligns across 8 bases. The CDR3 sequence: CASSDRGNSGNTIYF. The CDR3 DNA reads as TGCGCCAGCAGCGACAGGGGCAACTCTGGAAACACCATATATTTT.